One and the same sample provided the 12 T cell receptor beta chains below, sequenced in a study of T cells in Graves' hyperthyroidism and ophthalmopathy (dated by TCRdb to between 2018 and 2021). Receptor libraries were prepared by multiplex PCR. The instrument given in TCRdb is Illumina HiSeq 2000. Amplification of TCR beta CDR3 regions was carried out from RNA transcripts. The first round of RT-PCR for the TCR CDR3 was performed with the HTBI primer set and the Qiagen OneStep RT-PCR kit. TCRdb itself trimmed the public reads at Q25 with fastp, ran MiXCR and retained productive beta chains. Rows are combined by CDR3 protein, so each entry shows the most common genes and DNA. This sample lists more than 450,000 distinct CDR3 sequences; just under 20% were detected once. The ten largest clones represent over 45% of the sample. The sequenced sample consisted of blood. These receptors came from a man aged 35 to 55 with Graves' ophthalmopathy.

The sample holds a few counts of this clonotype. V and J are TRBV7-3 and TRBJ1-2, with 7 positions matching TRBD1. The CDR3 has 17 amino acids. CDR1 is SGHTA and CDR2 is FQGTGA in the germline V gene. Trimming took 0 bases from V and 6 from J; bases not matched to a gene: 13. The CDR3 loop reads CASSLTGQDSLAHGYTF. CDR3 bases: TGTGCCAGCAGCTTAACAGGACAGGACTCCCTTGCGCATGGCTACACCTTC.

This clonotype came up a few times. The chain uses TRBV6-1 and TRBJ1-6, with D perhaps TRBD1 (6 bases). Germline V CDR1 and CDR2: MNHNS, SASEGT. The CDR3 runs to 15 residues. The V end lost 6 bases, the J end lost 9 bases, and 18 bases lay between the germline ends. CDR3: CASSQHRVDSSPLHF. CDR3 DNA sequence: TGTGCCAGCAGCCAACACAGGGTTGATAGTTCACCCCTCCACTTT.

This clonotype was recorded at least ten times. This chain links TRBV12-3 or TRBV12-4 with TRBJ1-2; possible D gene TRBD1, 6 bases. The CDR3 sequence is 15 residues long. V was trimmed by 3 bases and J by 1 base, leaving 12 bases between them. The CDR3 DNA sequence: TGTGCCAGCAGTTTGGCCGGGGGACATAACTATGGCTACACCTTC. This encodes CASSLAGGHNYGYTF.

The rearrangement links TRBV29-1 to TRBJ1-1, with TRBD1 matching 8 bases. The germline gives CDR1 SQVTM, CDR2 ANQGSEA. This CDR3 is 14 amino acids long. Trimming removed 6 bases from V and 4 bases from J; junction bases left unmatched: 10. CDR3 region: CSVKEQGGSTEAFF. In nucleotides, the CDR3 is TGCAGCGTAAAAGAACAGGGGGGTAGCACTGAAGCTTTCTTT.

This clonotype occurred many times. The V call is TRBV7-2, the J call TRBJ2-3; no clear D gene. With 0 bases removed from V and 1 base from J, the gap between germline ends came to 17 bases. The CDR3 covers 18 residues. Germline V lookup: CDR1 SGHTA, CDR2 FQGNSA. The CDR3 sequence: CASSLAPPLGLRTDTQYF. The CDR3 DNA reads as TGTGCCAGCAGCTTAGCCCCCCCACTCGGCCTTCGCACAGATACGCAGTATTTT.

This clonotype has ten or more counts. CDR3 residues: CASKYQGGSDTQYF. CDR3 coding DNA: TGTGCCAGCAAGTACCAGGGCGGTTCAGATACGCAGTATTTT. The rearrangement links TRBV2 to TRBJ2-3; possible D gene TRBD1, 5 bases. In germline, CDR1 is SNHLY, CDR2 FYNNEI. Trimming removed 7 bases from V and 4 bases from J, with 15 bases in between. There are 14 residues in the CDR3.

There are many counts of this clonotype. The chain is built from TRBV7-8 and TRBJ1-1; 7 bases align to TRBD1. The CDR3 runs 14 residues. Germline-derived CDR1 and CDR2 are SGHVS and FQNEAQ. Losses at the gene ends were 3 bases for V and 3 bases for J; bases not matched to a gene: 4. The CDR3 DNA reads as TGTGCCAGCAGCTTGGACAGGTTTCACACTGAAGCTTTCTTT. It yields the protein CASSLDRFHTEAFF.

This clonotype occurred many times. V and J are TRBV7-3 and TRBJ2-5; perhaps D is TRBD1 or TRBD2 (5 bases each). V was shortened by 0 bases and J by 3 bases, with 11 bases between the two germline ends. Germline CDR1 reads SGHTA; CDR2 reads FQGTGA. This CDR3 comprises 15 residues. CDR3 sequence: CASSLTGDPKETQYF. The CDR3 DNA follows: TGTGCCAGCAGCTTAACGGGGGACCCAAAAGAGACCCAGTACTTC.

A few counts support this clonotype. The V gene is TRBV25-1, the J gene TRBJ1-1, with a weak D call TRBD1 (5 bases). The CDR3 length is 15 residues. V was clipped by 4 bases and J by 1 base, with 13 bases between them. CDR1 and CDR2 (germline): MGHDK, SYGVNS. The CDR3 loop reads CASSGRDVRNTEAFF. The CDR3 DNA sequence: TGTGCCAGCAGTGGACGGGACGTACGGAACACTGAAGCTTTCTTT. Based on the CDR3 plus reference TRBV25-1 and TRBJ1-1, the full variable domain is EADIYQTPRYLVIGTGKKITLECSQTMGHDKMYWYQQDPGMELHLIHYSYGVNSTEKGDLSSESTVSRIRTEHFPLTLESARPSHTSQYLCASSGRDVRNTEAFFGQGTRLTVV.

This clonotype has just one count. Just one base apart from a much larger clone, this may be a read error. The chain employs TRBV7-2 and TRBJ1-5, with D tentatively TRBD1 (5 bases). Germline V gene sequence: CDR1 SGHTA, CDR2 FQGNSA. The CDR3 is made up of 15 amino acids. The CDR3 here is CASSLQENSNQPRHF. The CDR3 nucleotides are TGTGCCAGCAGTCTACAGGAAAATAGCAATCAGCCCCGGCATTTT.

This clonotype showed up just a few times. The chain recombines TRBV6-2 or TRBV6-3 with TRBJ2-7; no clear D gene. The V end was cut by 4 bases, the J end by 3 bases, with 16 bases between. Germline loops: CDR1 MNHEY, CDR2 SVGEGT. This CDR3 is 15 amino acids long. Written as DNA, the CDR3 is TGTGCCAGCAGTTTTTCTAGGAGATCGAGCTACGAGCAGTACTTC. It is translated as CASSFSRRSSYEQYF.

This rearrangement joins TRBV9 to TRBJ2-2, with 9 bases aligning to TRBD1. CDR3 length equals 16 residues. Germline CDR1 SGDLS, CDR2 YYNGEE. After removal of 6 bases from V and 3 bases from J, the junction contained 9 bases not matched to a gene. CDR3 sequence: CASTGQQGAYTGELFF. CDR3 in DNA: TGTGCCAGCACCGGACAACAGGGGGCCTACACCGGGGAGCTGTTTTTT.